The rows below give T cell receptor beta chains drawn from one sample of a study of cytomegalovirus exposure and HLA in healthy donors. TCRdb keeps only in-frame clones here, not all; method: immunoSEQ multiplex PCR. The sample carries over 100,000 clones, less than 80% recorded once. The specimen was PBMCs. Every receptor here comes from a man between 40 and 49 years old in good health and CMV-seropositive. The CDR3 runs from the conserved cysteine through the conserved F or W. Each record gives: D gene, J gene, V gene, clone size, CDR3 protein, CDR3 DNA. The D gene is left open where the match is weak. Only some rows state a clone size, as once, few, many or a class for expanded clones.

d_gene: TRBD1
j_gene: TRBJ1-2
v_gene: TRBV4-1
abundance: NA
CDR3aa: CASSQLGQGAHHYGYTF
CDR3nt: TGCGCCAGCAGCCAATTGGGACAGGGGGCGCATCACTATGGCTACACCTTC

d_gene: NA
j_gene: TRBJ1-1
v_gene: TRBV10-3
abundance: NA
CDR3aa: CAISEQGSTEAFF
CDR3nt: TGTGCCATCAGTGAACAGGGATCCACTGAAGCTTTCTTT

d_gene: NA
j_gene: TRBJ2-6
v_gene: TRBV2
abundance: once
CDR3aa: CASRDNPGANVLTF
CDR3nt: TGTGCCAGCAGAGACAACCCTGGGGCCAACGTCCTGACTTTC

d_gene: NA
j_gene: TRBJ2-7
v_gene: TRBV28
abundance: NA
CDR3aa: CASSLLGTQAYEQYF
CDR3nt: TGTGCCAGCAGTTTATTGGGGACACAAGCCTACGAGCAGTACTTC

d_gene: NA
j_gene: TRBJ1-2
v_gene: TRBV6-5
abundance: NA
CDR3aa: CASSGPLAYGYTF
CDR3nt: TGTGCCTCATCGGGTCCACTGGCCTATGGCTACACCTTC

d_gene: NA
j_gene: TRBJ2-6
v_gene: TRBV28
abundance: NA
CDR3aa: CASSFGHSGANVLTF
CDR3nt: TGTGCCAGCAGTTTTGGACACTCTGGGGCCAACGTCCTGACTTTC

d_gene: NA
j_gene: TRBJ2-7
v_gene: TRBV9
abundance: NA
CDR3aa: CASSVGGSSYEQYF
CDR3nt: TGTGCCAGCAGCGTAGGTGGCAGCTCCTACGAGCAGTACTTC

d_gene: TRBD1
j_gene: TRBJ1-5
v_gene: TRBV2
abundance: NA
CDR3aa: CASSENPGGGNQPQHF
CDR3nt: TGTGCCAGCAGTGAAAATCCAGGGGGAGGCAATCAGCCCCAGCATTTT

d_gene: TRBD2
j_gene: TRBJ2-2
v_gene: TRBV29-1
abundance: NA
CDR3aa: CSVGLAGAGELFF
CDR3nt: TGCAGCGTTGGACTAGCGGGAGCCGGGGAGCTGTTTTTT

d_gene: TRBD1
j_gene: TRBJ2-3
v_gene: TRBV7-9
abundance: NA
CDR3aa: CASSKTGTGTSDTQYF
CDR3nt: TGTGCCAGCAGCAAGACCGGGACAGGGACCTCGGATACGCAGTATTTT

d_gene: NA
j_gene: TRBJ2-7
v_gene: TRBV10-2
abundance: NA
CDR3aa: CASTKQGWTYEQYF
CDR3nt: TGCGCCAGCACCAAACAGGGTTGGACCTACGAGCAGTACTTC

d_gene: TRBD1
j_gene: TRBJ1-3
v_gene: TRBV11-2
abundance: NA
CDR3aa: CASSRDRGMAGNTIYF
CDR3nt: TGTGCCAGCAGCCGGGACAGGGGGATGGCTGGAAACACCATATATTTT

d_gene: TRBD1
j_gene: TRBJ1-5
v_gene: TRBV7-8
abundance: few
CDR3aa: CASSKMTGGRNQPQHF
CDR3nt: TGTGCCAGCAGCAAGATGACAGGGGGCAGGAATCAGCCCCAGCATTTT

d_gene: TRBD1
j_gene: TRBJ1-5
v_gene: TRBV5-1
abundance: NA
CDR3aa: CASSFTGDGQPQHF
CDR3nt: TGCGCCAGCAGCTTTACAGGGGACGGTCAGCCCCAGCATTTT

d_gene: TRBD1
j_gene: TRBJ1-2
v_gene: TRBV6-6
abundance: few
CDR3aa: CASSLGGAGYGYTF
CDR3nt: TGTGCCAGCAGTCTAGGGGGCGCGGGGTATGGCTACACCTTC

d_gene: NA
j_gene: TRBJ2-6
v_gene: TRBV6-5
abundance: NA
CDR3aa: CVSYGKTGANVLTF
CDR3nt: TGTGTTTCGTACGGGAAAACTGGGGCCAACGTCCTGACTTTC

d_gene: NA
j_gene: TRBJ1-2
v_gene: TRBV6-1
abundance: NA
CDR3aa: CASSVGGNYGYTF
CDR3nt: TGTGCCAGCAGTGTTGGAGGGAACTATGGCTACACCTTC

d_gene: NA
j_gene: TRBJ2-1
v_gene: TRBV18
abundance: once
CDR3aa: CASSPPVFQNYNEQFF
CDR3nt: TGTGCCAGCTCACCACCGGTCTTTCAGAACTACAATGAGCAGTTCTTC

d_gene: TRBD1
j_gene: TRBJ1-3
v_gene: TRBV7-9
abundance: NA
CDR3aa: CASSLERGTARSGNTIYF
CDR3nt: TGTGCCAGCAGCTTAGAACGAGGGACAGCTCGCTCTGGAAACACCATATATTTT

d_gene: NA
j_gene: TRBJ2-7
v_gene: TRBV5-1
abundance: NA
CDR3aa: CASSLHRKYEQYF
CDR3nt: TGCGCCAGCAGCTTGCACAGAAAGTACGAGCAGTACTTC

d_gene: TRBD1
j_gene: TRBJ2-5
v_gene: TRBV5-6
abundance: NA
CDR3aa: CASSLRQGIETQYF
CDR3nt: TGTGCCAGCAGCTTAAGACAGGGGATAGAGACCCAGTACTTC

d_gene: TRBD2
j_gene: TRBJ2-2
v_gene: TRBV29-1
abundance: NA
CDR3aa: CSAHSGGLNTGELFF
CDR3nt: TGCAGCGCTCATAGCGGGGGGCTGAACACCGGGGAGCTGTTTTTT

d_gene: NA
j_gene: TRBJ2-5
v_gene: TRBV9
abundance: few
CDR3aa: CASSGSGETQYF
CDR3nt: TGTGCCAGCAGCGGGTCAGGGGAGACCCAGTACTTC

d_gene: NA
j_gene: TRBJ1-6
v_gene: TRBV5-6
abundance: NA
CDR3aa: CASSPLGRWPSPLHF
CDR3nt: TGTGCCAGCAGCCCTCTGGGGAGGTGGCCCTCACCCCTCCACTTT

d_gene: NA
j_gene: TRBJ1-5
v_gene: TRBV18
abundance: few
CDR3aa: CASSPQAYSNQPQHF
CDR3nt: TGTGCCAGCTCTCCCCAGGCATATAGCAATCAGCCCCAGCATTTT

d_gene: TRBD1
j_gene: TRBJ1-1
v_gene: TRBV18
abundance: NA
CDR3aa: CASSPLQGAGTEAFF
CDR3nt: TGTGCCAGCTCACCACTTCAGGGGGCCGGCACTGAAGCTTTCTTT

d_gene: TRBD1
j_gene: TRBJ2-6
v_gene: TRBV28
abundance: NA
CDR3aa: CASSLSGQGGSGANVLTF
CDR3nt: TGTGCCAGCAGTTTATCGGGACAGGGGGGGTCTGGGGCCAACGTCCTGACTTTC